The rows below give T cell receptor beta chains drawn from one sample of a study of blood T cell repertoires in COVID-19. Method: immunoSEQ multiplex PCR; TCRdb's copy keeps in-frame clones and lacks some. Of about 220,000 clones listed, around 86% are singletons. The material sequenced was peripheral blood. The receptors derive from a woman in her forties or fifties with COVID-19, enrolled during active disease. Each CDR3 is given with its conserved first and last residue. Fields, in order: J gene, V gene, clone size, D gene, CDR3 protein, CDR3 DNA. A D gene is named only where the DNA matches it firmly. Clone size appears in some rows only: once, few, many, or a class for an expanded clone.

J: TRBJ2-3
V: TRBV3-1/TRBV3-2
size: .
D: .
CDR3: CASSQMSGTSTDTQYF
DNA: TGTGCCAGCAGCCAAATGAGTGGGACTAGCACAGATACGCAGTATTTT

J: TRBJ2-2
V: TRBV5-1
size: .
D: TRBD1
CDR3: CASSPQGATGELFF
DNA: TGCGCCAGCAGCCCGCAGGGGGCCACCGGGGAGCTGTTTTTT

J: TRBJ2-7
V: TRBV10-1
size: .
D: .
CDR3: CASSSSGDLYEQYF
DNA: TGCGCCAGCAGTTCCTCCGGAGACCTTTACGAGCAGTACTTC

J: TRBJ2-6
V: TRBV19
size: once
D: .
CDR3: CASSSGPSGANVLTF
DNA: TGTGCCAGTAGTAGCGGGCCCTCTGGGGCCAACGTCCTGACTTTC

J: TRBJ2-1
V: TRBV30
size: .
D: .
CDR3: CAWSPKRGLNEQFF
DNA: TGTGCCTGGAGTCCCAAGCGCGGGCTCAATGAGCAGTTCTTC

J: TRBJ2-1
V: TRBV19
size: .
D: .
CDR3: CASREEGAGNEQFF
DNA: TGTGCCAGTAGGGAGGAGGGGGCTGGGAATGAGCAGTTCTTC

J: TRBJ1-6
V: TRBV5-5
size: .
D: .
CDR3: CASSFSRGGGNSPLHF
DNA: TGTGCCAGCAGCTTCTCTCGAGGGGGTGGTAATTCACCCCTCCACTTT

J: TRBJ1-5
V: TRBV24-1
size: .
D: TRBD1
CDR3: CATSAPGTGPHQPQHF
DNA: TGTGCCACCAGTGCTCCGGGGACAGGGCCCCATCAGCCCCAGCATTTT

J: TRBJ2-3
V: TRBV4-2
size: once
D: .
CDR3: CASSQGEGLGTDTQYF
DNA: TGTGCCAGCAGCCAAGGCGAGGGACTGGGCACAGATACGCAGTATTTT

J: TRBJ2-5
V: TRBV2
size: .
D: TRBD2
CDR3: CASSPWGGETQYF
DNA: TGTGCCAGCTCCCCTTGGGGGGGGGAGACCCAGTACTTC

J: TRBJ1-2
V: TRBV11-2
size: .
D: .
CDR3: CATVDSYGYTF
DNA: TGTGCCACTGTGGACAGTTATGGCTACACCTTC

J: TRBJ1-2
V: TRBV10-2
size: .
D: .
CDR3: CASSEGANYGYTF
DNA: TGCGCCAGCAGTGAGGGGGCAAACTATGGCTACACCTTC

J: TRBJ1-5
V: TRBV19
size: .
D: .
CDR3: CASSWTAGQPQHF
DNA: TGTGCCAGTAGTTGGACAGCCGGCCAGCCCCAGCATTTT

J: TRBJ2-1
V: TRBV12-5
size: once
D: .
CDR3: CASGLPGEQFF
DNA: TGTGCTAGTGGTTTACCGGGGGAGCAGTTCTTC

J: TRBJ1-2
V: TRBV19
size: once
D: .
CDR3: CASSGRNPNYGYTF
DNA: TGTGCCAGTAGTGGGCGAAACCCTAACTATGGCTACACCTTC

J: TRBJ1-1
V: TRBV13
size: .
D: .
CDR3: CASSSVTEAFF
DNA: TGTGCCAGCAGCTCCGTTACTGAAGCTTTCTTT

J: TRBJ1-2
V: TRBV4-3
size: few
D: TRBD1
CDR3: CASSQRGQGRLLYGYTF
DNA: TGCGCCAGCAGCCAACGTGGACAGGGCCGCCTCCTCTACGGCTACACCTTC

J: TRBJ1-3
V: TRBV6-4
size: .
D: .
CDR3: CASSEDSSSGNTIYF
DNA: TGTGCCAGCAGTGAGGACTCGAGCTCTGGAAACACCATATATTTT

J: TRBJ2-5
V: TRBV6-5
size: .
D: TRBD2
CDR3: CASSYGAGGGETQYF
DNA: TGTGCCAGCAGTTATGGTGCGGGGGGGGGAGAGACCCAGTACTTC

J: TRBJ1-3
V: TRBV30
size: .
D: .
CDR3: CAWSVQRGNTIYF
DNA: TGTGCCTGGAGTGTACAGAGAGGAAACACCATATATTTT

J: TRBJ2-2
V: TRBV5-1
size: once
D: TRBD1
CDR3: CASSLSGGTGELFF
DNA: TGCGCCAGCAGCTTGTCAGGGGGAACCGGGGAGCTGTTTTTT

J: TRBJ2-5
V: TRBV6-6
size: .
D: .
CDR3: CASSTTGPPETQYF
DNA: TGTGCCAGCAGTACCACAGGGCCCCCAGAGACCCAGTACTTC

J: TRBJ1-1
V: TRBV7-2
size: .
D: .
CDR3: CASSTTGANTEAFF
DNA: TGTGCCAGCAGCACCACAGGAGCGAACACTGAAGCTTTCTTT

J: TRBJ2-1
V: TRBV19
size: .
D: TRBD2
CDR3: CASSIGGGAYNEQFF
DNA: TGTGCCAGTAGTATAGGCGGGGGGGCCTACAATGAGCAGTTCTTC

J: TRBJ1-2
V: TRBV29-1
size: .
D: .
CDR3: CSVWTANYGYTF
DNA: TGCAGCGTGTGGACAGCTAACTATGGCTACACCTTC

J: TRBJ1-5
V: TRBV27
size: .
D: .
CDR3: CASSLVLNQPQHF
DNA: TGTGCCAGCAGTTTGGTACTCAATCAGCCCCAGCATTTT

J: TRBJ2-3
V: TRBV23-1
size: .
D: TRBD2
CDR3: CASINLKRGSTDTQYF
DNA: TGCGCCAGCATAAACCTCAAGCGGGGGAGCACAGATACGCAGTATTTT

J: TRBJ1-1
V: TRBV9
size: .
D: .
CDR3: CASGPNTEAFF
DNA: TGTGCCAGCGGGCCGAACACTGAAGCTTTCTTT

J: TRBJ2-7
V: TRBV11-3
size: .
D: TRBD1
CDR3: CASSSPGGPSLYEQYF
DNA: TGTGCCAGCAGCTCACCAGGGGGCCCATCCCTATACGAGCAGTACTTC

J: TRBJ2-7
V: TRBV19
size: .
D: .
CDR3: CASSIAEGQQYF
DNA: TGTGCCAGTAGTATAGCGGAGGGCCAGCAGTACTTC

J: TRBJ2-1
V: TRBV2
size: once
D: TRBD1
CDR3: CASRLLGTGGYNEQFF
DNA: TGTGCCAGCAGGCTCTTAGGGACAGGGGGGTACAATGAGCAGTTCTTC

J: TRBJ2-1
V: TRBV19
size: .
D: TRBD2
CDR3: CASSTRTSGGNYNEQFF
DNA: TGTGCCAGTAGTACTAGGACTAGCGGGGGGAACTACAATGAGCAGTTCTTC

J: TRBJ2-2
V: TRBV11-2
size: once
D: TRBD1
CDR3: CASLGQGNTGELFF
DNA: TGTGCCAGCCTCGGACAGGGGAACACCGGGGAGCTGTTTTTT